One and the same sample provided the 26 T cell receptor beta chains below, sequenced in a study of molecular identifiers for immune sequencing clone quantification. Using its own MiXCR run on the PCR reads, TCRdb lists one record per CDR3 protein. The sample includes roughly 93,000 distinct CDR3 sequences, around 20% of them seen just once. Sequencing was carried out using naive CD8+ T cells from blood, with Jurkat cell RNA spiked in. Subset meaning: FACS-sorted CD8+CD4-CCR7+CD45RA+ naive T cells. All receptors derive from a human donor in good health. Some libraries in this study had Jurkat cell RNA spiked in.

This chain uses TRBV2 with TRBJ1-2; D uncertain. The CDR3 covers 12 residues. Germline V gene data show CDR1 as SNHLY and CDR2 as FYNNEI. The V end lost 8 bases, the J end lost 4 bases, and 11 bases lay between the germline ends. In DNA form, the CDR3 reads TGTGCCAGCGGAGCAGAAACCTATGGCTACACCTTC. This translates into CASGAETYGYTF.

The sample holds many counts of this clonotype. This chain connects TRBV7-9 to TRBJ2-7; 16 nucleotides line up with TRBD2. The CDR3 spans 18 residues. CDR1 is SEHNR and CDR2 is FQNEAQ in the germline V gene (reference sequence). Germline trimming cut 5 bases from V and 0 bases from J; bases unmatched to any gene: 7. For the CDR3, the DNA is TGTGCCAGCAGCCCGGGACTAGCGGGGGGGATCTACTCCTACGAGCAGTACTTC. Translating it yields CASSPGLAGGIYSYEQYF.

This clonotype was recorded at least ten times. The rearrangement joins TRBV4-3 to TRBJ2-4, with D possibly matching TRBD2 (5 bases). V dropped 1 base and J dropped 1 base, with 8 bases sitting between them. This CDR3 region has 15 residues. CDR1 is LGHNA, CDR2 YSLEER, per germline. The CDR3 here is CASSQVGGAKNIQYF. CDR3 nucleotides: TGCGCCAGCAGCCAAGTGGGCGGGGCCAAAAACATTCAGTACTTC.

This clonotype has ten or more counts. The chain uses TRBV6-2 or TRBV6-3 and TRBJ1-1; D not resolved. Germline V gives CDR1 MNHEY, CDR2 SVGEGT. V lost 6 bases, J lost 0 bases, and 8 bases lay in between. The CDR3 runs to 13 residues. Here the CDR3 reads CASSPSLNTEAFF. The CDR3 DNA reads TGTGCCAGCAGCCCAAGCTTGAACACTGAAGCTTTCTTT.

This clonotype has at least ten counts. The chain links TRBV20-1 to TRBJ2-7; D is perhaps TRBD1 (5 bases). CDR1 is DFQATT and CDR2 is SNEGSKA in the germline V gene (reference sequence). The CDR3 runs 13 residues. V lost 6 bases, J lost 3 bases, and 15 bases lay in between. The CDR3 region is CSAETELGYEQYF. The CDR3, as DNA: TGCAGTGCGGAGACAGAGCTAGGCTACGAGCAGTACTTC.

This clonotype was found many times. The chain uses TRBV6-1 and TRBJ2-7; 14 positions match TRBD2. Germline values: CDR1 MNHNS, CDR2 SASEGT. After removal of 2 bases from V and 4 bases from J, the junction contained 4 bases not matched to a gene. The CDR3 sequence is 16 residues long. CDR3 amino acids: CASSEWTSGGIYEQYF. CDR3 nucleotides: TGTGCCAGCAGTGAATGGACTAGCGGGGGGATTTACGAGCAGTACTTC.

Of note for this clonotype: This could be a read error, since a much larger clone is one nucleotide away. The chain has TRBV27 and TRBJ2-7; D is perhaps TRBD1 (6 bases). The CDR3 contains 15 residues. Germline V gives CDR1 MNHEY, CDR2 SMNVEV (reference sequence). CDR3 DNA: TGTGCCAGCAATTTAAGCCGGGACACCCCCTACGAGCAGTACTTC. Its protein is CASNLSRDTPYEQYF.

This clonotype has a count of ten or more. CDR3 in amino acids: CASSEAFRRGADTQYF. In DNA, the CDR3 is TGTGCCAGCAGTGAAGCGTTTAGACGAGGTGCAGATACGCAGTATTTT. The chain links TRBV2 to TRBJ2-3; D uncertain. Germline V lookup: CDR1 SNHLY, CDR2 FYNNEI. The V end was cut by 0 bases, the J end by 4 bases, with 14 bases between. The CDR3 length is 16 residues.

This clonotype was seen at least ten times. The V gene is TRBV7-2, the J gene TRBJ2-1; D not resolved. The CDR3 loop spans 15 amino acids. The V end lost 1 base, the J end lost 8 bases, and 15 bases lay between the germline ends. Germline CDR1 is SGHTA and CDR2 is FQGNSA. The CDR3 region has the DNA TGTGCCAGCAGCTTAGAAGTCTACCAGCGAGATGAGCAGTTCTTC. Translation: CASSLEVYQRDEQFF.

This clonotype turned up a few times. The chain carries TRBV20-1 and TRBJ2-7, with 11 positions matching TRBD1. The CDR3 length is 14 residues. Trimming removed 6 bases from V and 5 bases from J; junction bases left unmatched: 9. Germline CDR1 is DFQATT and CDR2 is SNEGSKA (reference sequence). CDR3 amino acids: CSAPRTGGDHEQYF. DNA of the CDR3: TGCAGTGCCCCCAGGACAGGGGGCGACCACGAGCAGTACTTC.

This clonotype was seen repeatedly, ten times or more. The chain carries TRBV5-1 and TRBJ2-7; TRBD2 matches at 7 bases. This CDR3 has 15 residues. Germline assignment: CDR1 SGHRS and CDR2 YFSETQ. V lost 4 bases and J lost 3; bases outside the gene matches: 10. CDR3 sequence: CASSIGASGLYEQYF. The CDR3 DNA reads TGCGCCAGCAGCATCGGGGCTAGCGGACTCTACGAGCAGTACTTC.

Remarks on this clonotype: A much larger clone sits a single nucleotide away, making a read error possible. The genes are TRBV7-6 and TRBJ2-1; 13 bases match TRBD2. Germline assignment: CDR1 SGHVS and CDR2 FNYEAQ. The CDR3 runs to 17 residues. The CDR3 coding sequence is TGTGCCAGCAGCCCGGGACTAGCGGGGAGCTCCTACGATGAGCAGTTCTTC. Translating it yields CASSPGLAGSSYDEQFF.

There are a few counts of this clonotype. The chain uses TRBV27 and TRBJ2-7; TRBD2 is a possible D gene (6 bases). Germline V gene data show CDR1 as MNHEY and CDR2 as SMNVEV (reference sequence). The ends were cut back, 2 bases at V and 0 bases at J, with 11 bases in the middle. CDR3 length equals 15 residues. The CDR3 DNA sequence: TGTGCCAGCAGTTTACGGGGGTCGAGCTCCTACGAGCAGTACTTC. Translation: CASSLRGSSSYEQYF.

This clonotype was seen many times. This chain joins TRBV29-1 and TRBJ2-2; 7 bases match TRBD2. This CDR3 has 15 amino acids. V trimming: 1 base; J trimming: 5 bases; junction bases outside the gene matches: 7. Germline lookup yields CDR1 SQVTM and CDR2 ANQGSEA. CDR3 loop: CSVEVAGGFTGELFF. CDR3 nucleotides: TGCAGCGTTGAAGTGGCCGGGGGGTTTACCGGGGAGCTGTTTTTT.

This clonotype was seen repeatedly, ten times or more. CDR3 in DNA: TGCGCCAGCAGCCACGATTGGACAGGCTCTGGAAACACCATATATTTT. Its protein product is CASSHDWTGSGNTIYF. The rearrangement joins TRBV4-3 to TRBJ1-3; 7 bases map to TRBD1. The CDR3 length is 16 residues. Trimming took 3 bases from V and 0 from J; bases not matched to a gene: 5. CDR1 and CDR2 (germline): LGHNA, YSLEER.

As to this clonotype: One base away lies a much larger clone, so this may be a sequencing read error. This sequence joins TRBV20-1 and TRBJ1-2; 7 bases fit TRBD1. Germline loops: CDR1 DFQATT, CDR2 SNEGSKA (reference sequence). The V gene end was trimmed by 0 bases and the J gene end by 5 bases; junction bases not matched to a gene: 3. This CDR3 has 13 residues. CDR3 amino acids: CSAREDRSYGYTF. The DNA of the CDR3 is TGCAGTGCTAGAGAGGACAGGTCATATGGCTACACCTTC.

This clonotype was observed a handful of times. Given a much more abundant clone one base away, this may be a read error. The V gene is TRBV2, the J gene TRBJ2-3; maybe TRBD2 (5 bases). Per the germline V gene, CDR1 is SNHLY and CDR2 is FYNNEI. With 3 bases removed from V and 4 bases from J, the gap between germline ends came to 14 bases. This CDR3 comprises 15 residues. The CDR3 loop is CASSEEAWEADTQYF. DNA for the CDR3: TGTGCCAGCAGTGAGGAGGCCTGGGAAGCAGATACGCAGTATTTT.

This clonotype was observed many times. The V and J genes are TRBV14 and TRBJ2-3, with 7 bases aligning to TRBD2. The CDR3 consists of 14 residues. Looked up from germline, CDR1 is SGHDN and CDR2 is FVKESK. Trimming at V came to 4 bases and at J to 4 bases, leaving 5 bases not matched to a gene. The CDR3, as DNA: TGTGCCAGCAGCCTTCTGCTAGCGGCAGATACGCAGTATTTT. It is translated as CASSLLLAADTQYF.

To note about this clonotype: An end of the junction differs from the germline gene, which may be a read error. The genes are TRBV19 and TRBJ1-1; a weak D match, TRBD1 (5 bases). CDR3 length: 17 residues. From germline, CDR1 is LNHDA and CDR2 SQIVND (reference sequence). The CDR3 DNA reads TGTGCCAGTAGCGCCCGGATAGGGGTCGACTTAAACACTGAAGCCCTCTTT. Translated, it gives CASSARIGVDLNTEALF.

The sample holds many counts of this clonotype. CDR3 region: CASSAGQGFYSPLHF. CDR3 DNA: TGCGCCAGCAGCGCAGGACAGGGTTTCTATTCACCCCTCCACTTT. The chain joins TRBV5-1 to TRBJ1-6; 8 bases are shared with TRBD1. Trimming took 4 bases from V and 8 from J; bases not matched to a gene: 8. Germline CDR1 is SGHRS and CDR2 is YFSETQ. The CDR3 has 15 amino acids.

The sample holds many counts of this clonotype. The chain employs TRBV27 and TRBJ2-7; possibly TRBD1 for D (6 bases). The germline V and J ends were trimmed by 3 bases and 1 base, with 13 bases remaining between them. Germline V gene data show CDR1 as MNHEY and CDR2 as SMNVEV (reference sequence). The CDR3 extends over 15 amino acids. CDR3 amino acids: CASSFFRGPSYEQYF. For the CDR3, the DNA is TGTGCCAGCAGTTTTTTCAGGGGACCGTCCTACGAGCAGTACTTC.

This clonotype was detected ten times or more. The chain carries TRBV7-6 and TRBJ1-6, with D perhaps TRBD1 (5 bases). The germline V and J ends were trimmed by 0 bases and 8 bases, with 5 bases remaining between them. There are 13 residues in the CDR3. Germline CDR1 is SGHVS and CDR2 is FNYEAQ. CDR3 sequence: CASSLAGDSPLHF. In nucleotides, the CDR3 is TGTGCCAGCAGCTTAGCGGGGGATTCACCCCTCCACTTT.

On this clonotype itself: A much larger clonotype is one base distant, so this may be a read error. The chain links TRBV7-9 to TRBJ2-6, with unresolved D. The CDR3 is 16 amino acids. Germline CDR1 SEHNR, CDR2 FQNEAQ (reference sequence). CDR3 bases: TGTGCCAGCAGCTTAGGGCGGAGCTCTAGGGCCAACGTCCTGACTTTC. This sequence encodes CASSLGRSSRANVLTF.

This clonotype was seen ten or more times. The V and J genes are TRBV13 and TRBJ1-5; the D gene is possibly TRBD1 (5 bases). With 0 bases removed from V and 9 bases from J, the gap between germline ends came to 21 bases. Germline CDR1 and CDR2: PRHDT and FYEKMQ (reference sequence). This CDR3 spans 17 amino acids. The CDR3 DNA reads TGTGCCAGCAGCTTAGGGGGACCGTCAACGGGGGTCTGGCCCCAGCATTTT. Residues: CASSLGGPSTGVWPQHF.

Ten or more counts support this clonotype. DNA for the CDR3: TGTGCCAGCAGGAGGGACACGCAGAGCTCCTATAATTCACCCCTCCACTTT. This sequence encodes CASRRDTQSSYNSPLHF. J is TRBJ1-6 and V is TRBV12-3 or TRBV12-4; possible D gene TRBD1, 6 bases. Trimming took 6 bases from V and 0 from J, leaving 15 bases between them. The CDR3 has 17 residues.

This clonotype was picked up many times. The chain is built from TRBV6-5 and TRBJ1-2; a possible D gene is TRBD1 (5 bases). The V and J ends lost 0 bases and 7 bases respectively, with 12 bases between them. There are 14 residues in the CDR3. The germline CDR1 and CDR2 sequences are MNHEY and SVGAGI. CDR3 DNA sequence: TGTGCCAGCAGTTACTCTACAGGACTACCTGGCTACACCTTC. Translation: CASSYSTGLPGYTF.